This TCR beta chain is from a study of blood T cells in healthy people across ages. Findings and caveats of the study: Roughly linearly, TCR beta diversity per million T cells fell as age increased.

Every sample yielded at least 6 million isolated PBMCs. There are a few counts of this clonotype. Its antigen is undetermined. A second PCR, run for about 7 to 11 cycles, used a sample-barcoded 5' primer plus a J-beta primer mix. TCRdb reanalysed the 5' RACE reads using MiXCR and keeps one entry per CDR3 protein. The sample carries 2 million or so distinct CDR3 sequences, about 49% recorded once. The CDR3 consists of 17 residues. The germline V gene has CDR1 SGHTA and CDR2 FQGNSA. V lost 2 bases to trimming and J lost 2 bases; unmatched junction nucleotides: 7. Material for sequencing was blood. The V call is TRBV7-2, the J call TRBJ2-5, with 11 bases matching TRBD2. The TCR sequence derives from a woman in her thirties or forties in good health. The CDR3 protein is CASSLWGLAVQQETQYF. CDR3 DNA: TGTGCCAGCAGCTTATGGGGACTAGCGGTACAACAAGAGACCCAGTACTTC.